Listed below are T cell receptor beta chains from one sample, sequenced in a study of shared clonotypes between healthy human individuals. The protocol was immunoSEQ multiplex PCR, while the TCRdb copy is restricted to in-frame clones and leaves out a portion. The sample lists around 700,000 clones; less than 80% were seen once. Input material: memory CD4+ T cells sorted from blood. Every receptor here comes from a woman aged 25 to 39 in good health. The CDR3 runs from the conserved cysteine through the conserved F or W. Fields, in order: V gene, clone size, D gene, J gene, CDR3 length, CDR3 DNA, CDR3 protein. A D gene is named only where the DNA matches it firmly. The size of a clone is reported for some rows only, either as once, few or many, or as a class for expanded clones.

V: TRBV6-5
size: .
D: .
J: TRBJ1-1
length: 14
DNA: TGTGCCAGCAGTTACGGCGGGGTGAACACTGAAGCTTTCTTT
CDR3: CASSYGGVNTEAFF

V: TRBV9
size: few
D: TRBD2
J: TRBJ2-3
length: 16
DNA: TGTGCCAGCAGCCCCGAGGTAGCGGGAGGCTTTGGTACGCAGTATTTT
CDR3: CASSPEVAGGFGTQYF

V: TRBV28
size: .
D: TRBD1
J: TRBJ2-7
length: 16
DNA: TGTGCCAGCAGTTTAAATTATGGGACAGGGGAGTCCGAGCAGTACTTC
CDR3: CASSLNYGTGESEQYF

V: TRBV11-2
size: .
D: .
J: TRBJ2-3
length: 12
DNA: TGTGCCAGCAGCTTTCGAGGAGATACGCAGTATTTT
CDR3: CASSFRGDTQYF

V: TRBV29-1
size: .
D: .
J: TRBJ2-1
length: 10
DNA: TGCAGCGTTTCCTCAAATGAGCAGTTCTTC
CDR3: CSVSSNEQFF

V: TRBV11-2
size: .
D: .
J: TRBJ2-2
length: 14
DNA: TGTGCCAGCAGCTTGGGCATGAACACCGGGGAGCTGTTTTTT
CDR3: CASSLGMNTGELFF

V: TRBV2
size: .
D: .
J: TRBJ1-5
length: 14
DNA: TGTGCCAGCAGTAACCGGGACGGTGGTCAGCCCCAGCATTTT
CDR3: CASSNRDGGQPQHF

V: TRBV30
size: .
D: .
J: TRBJ1-5
length: 15
DNA: TGTGCCTGGACTGACAACATGTATAGCAATCAGCCCCAGCATTTT
CDR3: CAWTDNMYSNQPQHF

V: TRBV19
size: few
D: TRBD1
J: TRBJ2-1
length: 16
DNA: TGTGCCAGTAGTCCCCAGACAGGGGGCAGCTACAATGAGCAGTTCTTC
CDR3: CASSPQTGGSYNEQFF

V: TRBV7-8
size: .
D: .
J: TRBJ2-7
length: 13
DNA: TGTGCTAGCAGCTTATTGACGGCTTACGAGCAGTACTTC
CDR3: CASSLLTAYEQYF

V: TRBV7-9
size: .
D: .
J: TRBJ2-7
length: 16
DNA: TGTGCCAGCAGCCCCCCAACAGGGCCAAGATCCTACGAGCAGTACTTC
CDR3: CASSPPTGPRSYEQYF

V: TRBV4-2
size: .
D: TRBD2
J: TRBJ2-2
length: 17
DNA: TGTGCCAGCAGCCAGCAACTAGCGGGAGGAACCACCGGGGAGCTGTTTTTT
CDR3: CASSQQLAGGTTGELFF

V: TRBV10-2
size: .
D: .
J: TRBJ2-7
length: 15
DNA: TGCGCCAGCAGAAGAGGGAATGGGGGCGTCTACGAGCAGTACTTC
CDR3: CASRRGNGGVYEQYF

V: TRBV29-1
size: .
D: .
J: TRBJ2-7
length: 13
DNA: TGCAGCGTTGAACGGGAATCGGGGAGTGAGCAGTACTTC
CDR3: CSVERESGSEQYF

V: TRBV29-1
size: .
D: .
J: TRBJ1-1
length: 14
DNA: TGCAGCGTGGCAAAACGGCTAGGGAACACTGAAGCTTTCTTT
CDR3: CSVAKRLGNTEAFF

V: TRBV5-6
size: .
D: .
J: TRBJ1-1
length: 13
DNA: TGTGCCAGCAAGACGGGGATGAACACTGAAGCTTTCTTT
CDR3: CASKTGMNTEAFF

V: TRBV6-5
size: .
D: .
J: TRBJ2-7
length: 14
DNA: TGTGCCAGCAGACGCGGGGACAGCTCCTACGAGCAGTACTTC
CDR3: CASRRGDSSYEQYF

V: TRBV30
size: once
D: .
J: TRBJ2-3
length: 16
DNA: TGTGCCTGGAGGACCCAGAACTACAGGGACACAGATACGCAGTATTTT
CDR3: CAWRTQNYRDTDTQYF

V: TRBV6-4
size: .
D: .
J: TRBJ1-2
length: 13
DNA: TGTGCCAGCAGTGAGGGGGGGGAGTATGGCTACACCTTC
CDR3: CASSEGGEYGYTF

V: TRBV1
size: once
D: .
J: TRBJ2-1
length: 19
DNA: TGCACCAGCAGCCAAGGGCCGGGCCCTAGGATATCACCTACCCATGAGCAGTTCTTC
CDR3: CTSSQGPGPRISPTHEQFF

V: TRBV9
size: once
D: .
J: TRBJ1-1
length: 14
DNA: TGTGCCAGCAGCGTAGAAGGGGTAGCCACTGAAGCTTTCTTT
CDR3: CASSVEGVATEAFF

V: TRBV7-9
size: .
D: .
J: TRBJ1-5
length: 12
DNA: TGTGCCAGCAGCAAAGTTGGTCAGCCCCAGCATTTT
CDR3: CASSKVGQPQHF

V: TRBV30
size: few
D: .
J: TRBJ2-6
length: 13
DNA: TGTGCCGGTGCTTCCTCTGGGGCCAACGTCCTGACTTTC
CDR3: CAGASSGANVLTF

V: TRBV5-1
size: .
D: TRBD2
J: TRBJ2-5
length: 15
DNA: TGCGCCAGCAGCGATCCCAGCGGGGGGCAAGAGACCCAGTACTTC
CDR3: CASSDPSGGQETQYF

V: TRBV5-1
size: .
D: TRBD1
J: TRBJ1-1
length: 14
DNA: TGCGCCAGCAGCTTCGGACAGGGAAAAGGTTTAGCTTTCTTT
CDR3: CASSFGQGKGLAFF

V: TRBV5-5
size: .
D: .
J: TRBJ2-2
length: 15
DNA: TGTGCCAGCAGCTTGGGCCAGGAAGTCACCGGGGAGCTGTTTTTT
CDR3: CASSLGQEVTGELFF

V: TRBV18
size: .
D: .
J: TRBJ2-2
length: 13
DNA: TGTGCCAGCTCGCCGACTAGGACCGGGGAGCTGTTTTTT
CDR3: CASSPTRTGELFF

V: TRBV6-6
size: .
D: .
J: TRBJ2-7
length: 11
DNA: TGTGCCAGCAGTTACTCCGACGAGCAGTACTTC
CDR3: CASSYSDEQYF

V: TRBV6-5
size: few
D: .
J: TRBJ2-7
length: 12
DNA: TGTGCCAGCAGTTTAAGGGGTTGGGAGCAGTACTTC
CDR3: CASSLRGWEQYF

V: TRBV5-1
size: .
D: TRBD1
J: TRBJ2-7
length: 16
DNA: TGCGCCAGCAGCGGAGGGACGAGGACAGGGGGCCGCGAGCAGTACTTC
CDR3: CASSGGTRTGGREQYF

V: TRBV27
size: .
D: .
J: TRBJ1-1
length: 13
DNA: TGTGCCAGCAGAACTCTGATGAACACTGAAGCTTTCTTT
CDR3: CASRTLMNTEAFF

V: TRBV2
size: once
D: .
J: TRBJ1-2
length: 12
DNA: TGTGCCAGCGGGCCCGAAAACTATGGCTACACCTTC
CDR3: CASGPENYGYTF

V: TRBV18
size: .
D: .
J: TRBJ2-5
length: 11
DNA: TGTGCCAGCTCCCCGGGGGAGACCCAGTACTTC
CDR3: CASSPGETQYF

V: TRBV5-1
size: .
D: .
J: TRBJ1-2
length: 14
DNA: TGCGCCAGCAGTTTGAGTGGGGAGCCCTATGGCTACACCTTC
CDR3: CASSLSGEPYGYTF

V: TRBV5-4
size: .
D: .
J: TRBJ1-1
length: 14
DNA: TGTGCCAGCAGCTTCGGAGGCTTGAACACTGAAGCTTTCTTT
CDR3: CASSFGGLNTEAFF

V: TRBV2
size: many
D: TRBD1
J: TRBJ2-1
length: 14
DNA: TGTGCCAGCCAAGACGGGACAGGGTGGTATGAGCAGTTCTTC
CDR3: CASQDGTGWYEQFF

V: TRBV5-5
size: .
D: .
J: TRBJ2-2
length: 15
DNA: TGTGCCAGCAGCTTTGGGGGTCGATACACCGGGGAGCTGTTTTTT
CDR3: CASSFGGRYTGELFF

V: TRBV2
size: .
D: .
J: TRBJ2-7
length: 14
DNA: TGTGCCAGCCGAATGGGTCTTCCGGGCTACGAGCAGTACTTC
CDR3: CASRMGLPGYEQYF

V: TRBV28
size: once
D: TRBD1
J: TRBJ1-3
length: 16
DNA: TGTGCCAGCAGTCTAACCTCCACAGGGGCTGGAAACACCATATATTTT
CDR3: CASSLTSTGAGNTIYF

V: TRBV2
size: .
D: .
J: TRBJ2-1
length: 11
DNA: TGTGCCAGCAATGGGGGCGATGAGCAGTTCTTC
CDR3: CASNGGDEQFF

V: TRBV10-1
size: .
D: .
J: TRBJ1-4
length: 16
DNA: TGCGCCAGCCACAAAAGGAGTAGTAACCACCGCGGAAAACTGTTTTTT
CDR3: CASHKRSSNHRGKLFF

V: TRBV15
size: .
D: .
J: TRBJ2-6
length: 16
DNA: TGTGCCACCAGCAGCCCCGCCAATACTGGGGCCAACGTCCTGACTTTC
CDR3: CATSSPANTGANVLTF

V: TRBV27
size: .
D: .
J: TRBJ2-3
length: 16
DNA: TGTGCCAGCAGTTTATCGGGACCAGGAGGGACAGATACGCAGTATTTT
CDR3: CASSLSGPGGTDTQYF

V: TRBV4-1
size: .
D: TRBD2
J: TRBJ2-7
length: 19
DNA: TGCGCCAGCAGCCAAGACGGGACTAGCGGGATTGTTCGGTACTACGAGCAGTACTTC
CDR3: CASSQDGTSGIVRYYEQYF

V: TRBV7-6
size: .
D: .
J: TRBJ2-6
length: 16
DNA: TGTGCCACCGGACAGCGCCCTTCCTCTGGGGCCAACGTCCTGACTTTC
CDR3: CATGQRPSSGANVLTF

V: TRBV2
size: .
D: .
J: TRBJ2-5
length: 11
DNA: TGTGCCAGCAGTGAGATGGAGACCCAGTACTTC
CDR3: CASSEMETQYF

V: TRBV27
size: .
D: TRBD2
J: TRBJ2-1
length: 18
DNA: TGTGCCAGCAGCCTTACTCGAAGGACTAGCGGGAAGTACAATGAGCAGTTCTTC
CDR3: CASSLTRRTSGKYNEQFF

V: TRBV10-3
size: once
D: .
J: TRBJ2-5
length: 13
DNA: TGTGCCATCGGGGAGACTCCTGGGAAGACCCAGTACTTC
CDR3: CAIGETPGKTQYF

V: TRBV30
size: .
D: .
J: TRBJ1-1
length: 12
DNA: TGTGCCTGGGGGGGACCGGCAGTTGGGGCTTTCTTT
CDR3: CAWGGPAVGAFF

V: TRBV19
size: few
D: TRBD1
J: TRBJ1-2
length: 14
DNA: TGTGCCAGTAGCGACAGGGGGCGGCCGGCTGGCTACACCTTC
CDR3: CASSDRGRPAGYTF

V: TRBV27
size: once
D: .
J: TRBJ2-3
length: 16
DNA: TGTGCCAGCAGTCACCAAGGTTTAAGGGGAAGAGATACGCAGTATTTT
CDR3: CASSHQGLRGRDTQYF

V: TRBV5-6
size: .
D: .
J: TRBJ1-4
length: 14
DNA: TGTGCCAGCAGCCGCCGGGAACAGGGTGAAAAACTGTTTTTT
CDR3: CASSRREQGEKLFF

V: TRBV7-2
size: .
D: .
J: TRBJ2-7
length: 14
DNA: TGTGCCAGCAGCCTACAGCGAGATTCCTACGAGCAGTACTTC
CDR3: CASSLQRDSYEQYF

V: TRBV28
size: few
D: TRBD1
J: TRBJ1-2
length: 16
DNA: TGTGCCAGCAGTCCCGTTGGGACAGCGAATAACTATGGCTACACCTTC
CDR3: CASSPVGTANNYGYTF